This entry features one T cell receptor (beta chain) sequence. The antigen is unknown. The record originates from a study of vaccination and CD4 T cells after COVID-19. Overall study: Median time from second vaccine dose to sampling was just over 70 days (14 to 241). The peptides that stimulated the cells were overlapping spike peptides from SARS-CoV-2, HCoV-NL63, HCoV-OC43 and HCoV-229E.

As for treatment: approximately 9-day PBMC culture with coronavirus spike peptide pools or control peptides (ViraFEST assay). CD4+ T-cell collection from the unexposed donor predated the COVID-19 pandemic (2011-2018). Under the ViraFEST approach, antigen-specific T cells were expanded with peptide pools and TCRs subsequently sequenced. Unexposed-donor CD4+ T cells were probed with SARS-CoV-2 S/N and four cold-coronavirus spikes, cells permitting. The Oncomine TCR Beta short-read assay was what sequenced the DNA obtained from cultured CD4+ T cells. Genomic DNA was taken out of cultured CD4+ T cells by extraction. TCRdb analysed the PCR reads with MiXCR anew, one entry per CDR3 protein. The data contain 7,000 to 9,500 distinct CDR3 sequences, approximately 28% of them seen just once; the ten biggest clones take up 10% to 12%. The CDR3 totals 15 residues. Germline V gives CDR1 DFQATT, CDR2 SNEGSKA (reference sequence). Trimming cost V 1 base and J 4 bases, with 16 bases left between them.

J is TRBJ2-5 and V is TRBV20-1, with D perhaps matching TRBD1 (6 bases). The sample comprised CD4+ T cells from blood, cultured in vitro. The receptor comes from a human donor in good health. The CDR3 coding sequence is TGCAGTGCTAGAGCACCACAGGGACCGGGAGAGACCCAGTACTTC. Translation gives CSARAPQGPGETQYF.